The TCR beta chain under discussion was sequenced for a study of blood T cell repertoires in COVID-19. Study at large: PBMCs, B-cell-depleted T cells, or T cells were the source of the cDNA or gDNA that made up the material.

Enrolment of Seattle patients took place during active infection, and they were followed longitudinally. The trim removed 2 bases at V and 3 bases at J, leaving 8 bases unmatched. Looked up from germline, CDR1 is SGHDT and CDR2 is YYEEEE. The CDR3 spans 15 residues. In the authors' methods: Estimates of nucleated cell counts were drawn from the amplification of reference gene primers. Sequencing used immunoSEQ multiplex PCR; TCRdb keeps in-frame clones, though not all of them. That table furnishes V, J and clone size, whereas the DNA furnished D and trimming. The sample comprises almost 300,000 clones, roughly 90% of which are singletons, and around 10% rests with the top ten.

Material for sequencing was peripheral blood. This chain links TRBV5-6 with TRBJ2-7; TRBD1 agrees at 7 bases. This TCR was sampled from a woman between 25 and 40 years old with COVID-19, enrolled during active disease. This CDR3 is CASSFTGTEFYEQYF. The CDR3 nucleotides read TGTGCCAGCAGCTTCACCGGGACAGAATTCTACGAGCAGTACTTC.